The 23 T cell receptor beta chains in this list originate from one sample, sequenced in a study of cytotoxic CD8 clonotypes in ibrutinib-treated CLL (dated by TCRdb to about 2021). The sample's time point label, decoded: approximately 25 months on ibrutinib. The protocol used for the library was the immunoSEQ multiplex PCR assay. Sourced from immuneACCESS, this table was stored by TCRdb with only in-frame sequences that have V and J called. A share of the clones is absent; for the studies checked, an unresolved V gene accounts for under half, and the remainder has no known explanation. In all, the sample holds 150,000 to 250,000 clones, and about 72% of those were seen once. The ten top clones hold roughly 13% of the sample. This specimen consisted of PBMCs, obtained after 24 months of ibrutinib treatment. The receptor source for this set is a human donor with chronic lymphocytic leukemia.

This sequence joins TRBV19 and TRBJ2-5; TRBD2 matches at 9 bases. V trimming: 1 base; J trimming: 0 bases; junction bases outside the gene matches: 3. CDR1 LNHDA and CDR2 SQIVND come from the germline V gene (reference sequence). The CDR3 is made up of 16 amino acids. The CDR3 DNA reads as TGTGCCAGTAGTATAGCGAGCGGGGGGAACCAAGAGACCCAGTACTTC. This codes for CASSIASGGNQETQYF.

The chain combines TRBV6-1 with TRBJ2-7; D is perhaps TRBD1 or TRBD2 (5 bases each). V was pared by 3 bases and J by 2 bases, with 14 bases between. CDR1 is MNHNS, CDR2 SASEGT, per germline. The CDR3 has 15 residues. This chain's CDR3 is CASSEGVAVTYEQYF. CDR3 DNA: TGTGCCAGCAGTGAGGGGGTTGCGGTGACCTACGAGCAGTACTTC.

The chain uses TRBV4-1 and TRBJ2-7, with unresolved D. The CDR3 extends over 13 amino acids. V lost 0 bases and J lost 1, with 4 bases in between. Germline CDR1 reads MGHRA; CDR2 reads YSYEKL. In DNA form, the CDR3 reads TGCGCCAGCAGCCAAGATGGATCCTACGAGCAGTACTTC. Its protein is CASSQDGSYEQYF.

The V and J genes are TRBV2 and TRBJ2-7; TRBD1 might be the D (6 bases). CDR3 length equals 14 residues. Germline values: CDR1 SNHLY, CDR2 FYNNEI. The V and J ends lost 9 bases and 3 bases respectively, with 18 bases between them. The CDR3 loop reads CARPRRTESYEQYF. The CDR3 bases are TGTGCCAGGCCAAGGAGGACAGAAAGCTACGAGCAGTACTTC.

This clone was observed a single time. The rearrangement links TRBV14 to TRBJ1-1; D is undetermined. This CDR3 region has 17 residues. V was trimmed by 4 bases and J by 0 bases, leaving 18 bases between them. The germline V gene encodes CDR1 SGHDN and CDR2 FVKESK. The CDR3 sequence: CASSLNLAANLNTEAFF. The CDR3 bases are TGTGCCAGCAGCCTAAATCTGGCGGCTAATCTGAACACTGAAGCTTTCTTT.

The V gene is TRBV4-2, the J gene TRBJ2-1, with D possibly called TRBD1 or TRBD2 (5 bases each). CDR3 length: 16 residues. Trimming removed 3 bases at V and 7 bases at J, with 19 bases between. Germline V CDR1 and CDR2: LGHNA, YNFKEQ. The CDR3 nucleotides read TGTGCCAGCAGCCACCCCCGGGACCACCCAAGGAATGAGCAGTTCTTC. Amino acids: CASSHPRDHPRNEQFF.

This rearrangement joins TRBV19 to TRBJ1-5, with unresolved D. Germline CDR1 reads LNHDA; CDR2 reads SQIVND (reference sequence). The CDR3 runs 15 residues. Trimming took 3 bases from V and 6 from J, leaving 15 bases between them. CDR3 in amino acids: CASSMGWETGQPQHF. CDR3 sequence (DNA): TGTGCCAGTAGTATGGGCTGGGAAACGGGTCAGCCCCAGCATTTT. Full variable domain (rest looked up from reference TRBV19 and TRBJ1-5): DGGITQSPKYLFRKEGQNVTLSCEQNLNHDAMYWYRQDPGQGLRLIYYSQIVNDFQKGDIAEGYSVSREKKESFPLTVTSAQKNPTAFYLCASSMGWETGQPQHFGDGTRLSIL.

The chain joins TRBV5-1 to TRBJ2-7; 9 bases agree with TRBD1. With V trimmed by 4 bases and J by 3 bases, 8 bases remained unmatched. The CDR3 runs to 15 residues. In germline, CDR1 is SGHRS, CDR2 YFSETQ. The CDR3 spells CASSRPGQGDYEQYF. The CDR3 DNA reads TGCGCCAGCAGCCGCCCGGGACAGGGTGACTACGAGCAGTACTTC.

The V call is TRBV4-3, the J call TRBJ2-3; D might be TRBD2 (6 bases). V lost 1 base to trimming and J lost 2 bases, with 13 bases between them. This CDR3 contains 16 residues. CDR1 is LGHNA, CDR2 YSLEER, per germline. The DNA of the CDR3 is TGCGCCAGCAGCCAAGCCGGGACTGGAATCACAGATACGCAGTATTTT. It yields the protein CASSQAGTGITDTQYF.

This chain connects TRBV19 to TRBJ1-2; possible D gene TRBD1, 5 bases. The CDR3 length is 13 residues. V shed 2 bases and J shed 6 bases, with 10 bases lying between them. Germline values: CDR1 LNHDA, CDR2 SQIVND (reference sequence). The CDR3 loop reads CASSIWQGHGYTF. CDR3 nucleotides: TGTGCCAGTAGTATATGGCAGGGACATGGCTACACCTTC.

The rearrangement links TRBV27 to TRBJ2-7; 8 bases align to TRBD2. CDR1 is MNHEY, CDR2 SMNVEV, per germline (reference sequence). CDR3 length: 15 residues. The V segment lost 5 bases and the J segment 4 bases; nucleotides outside the gene matches: 10. CDR3 bases: TGTGCCAGCAGTAGAACCGGGACTAGGGGGTACGAGCAGTACTTC. Protein: CASSRTGTRGYEQYF.

CDR3 loop: CASSVDSLASYEQYF. The DNA of the CDR3 is TGTGCCAGCAGTGTCGACTCACTAGCAAGCTACGAGCAGTACTTC. The chain combines TRBV27 with TRBJ2-7; a weak D match, TRBD2 (6 bases). The CDR3 totals 15 residues. V was pared by 5 bases and J by 3 bases, with 17 bases between. CDR1 MNHEY and CDR2 SMNVEV come from the germline V gene (reference sequence).

The chain has TRBV30 and TRBJ2-6; 10 positions match TRBD1. Trimming removed 4 bases from V and 3 bases from J; junction bases left unmatched: 6. The germline gives CDR1 GTSNPN, CDR2 SVGIG (reference sequence). The CDR3 extends over 16 amino acids. The CDR3: CAWKRQGARGANVLTF. The DNA for the CDR3 is TGTGCCTGGAAGAGACAGGGGGCGCGTGGGGCCAACGTCCTGACTTTC.

This clone has a single count. The CDR3 loop reads CASSLVSPRNEQFF. The DNA of the CDR3 is TGTGCCAGCAGTTTAGTATCGCCTAGGAATGAGCAGTTCTTC. V and J are TRBV28 and TRBJ2-1; D unresolved. Germline lookup yields CDR1 MDHEN and CDR2 SYDVKM. Trimming removed 2 bases at V and 7 bases at J, with 12 bases between. CDR3 length: 14 amino acids.

V gene TRBV5-4 combines with J gene TRBJ2-2; D perhaps matches TRBD1 (7 bases). V was trimmed by 2 bases and J by 0 bases, leaving 17 bases between them. The CDR3 length is 18 residues. The germline V gene encodes CDR1 SGHNT and CDR2 YYREEE (reference sequence). The CDR3 region is CASSLAQAGTANTGELFF. The CDR3 DNA sequence: TGTGCCAGCAGCTTAGCCCAGGCGGGGACAGCGAACACCGGGGAGCTGTTTTTT.

This clone has only a few counts. The chain combines TRBV7-2 with TRBJ2-1; no clear D. The length of the CDR3 is 15 residues. The V gene lost 1 base and the J gene lost 4 bases, with 11 bases spanning the gap. Germline loops: CDR1 SGHTA, CDR2 FQGNSA. CDR3 protein: CASSLVSSGYNEQFF. CDR3 DNA sequence: TGTGCCAGCAGCTTAGTTTCATCGGGTTACAATGAGCAGTTCTTC.

This chain uses TRBV28 with TRBJ2-7; the match to TRBD2 covers 11 bases. V shed 6 bases and J 4 bases; nucleotides not matched to a gene: 8. This CDR3 comprises 15 residues. The V gene's germline CDR1 is MDHEN and CDR2 SYDVKM. CDR3 amino acids: CASRITSGSAYEQYF. The CDR3 DNA follows: TGTGCCAGCAGAATAACTAGCGGGAGTGCTTACGAGCAGTACTTC.

This clone was seen a few times. The rearrangement joins TRBV19 to TRBJ2-2, with 9 nucleotides matching TRBD2. The germline gives CDR1 LNHDA, CDR2 SQIVND (reference sequence). The CDR3 is made up of 16 amino acids. The V gene end was trimmed by 6 bases and the J gene end by 5 bases; junction bases not matched to a gene: 10. CDR3 residues: CASSYQASGDTGELFF. In DNA form, the CDR3 reads TGTGCCAGTAGCTACCAGGCTAGCGGGGATACCGGGGAGCTGTTTTTT.

This sequence joins TRBV7-2 and TRBJ1-5, with D possibly matching TRBD1 (5 bases). Germline CDR1 reads SGHTA; CDR2 reads FQGNSA. V was shortened by 6 bases and J by 6 bases, with 18 bases between the two germline ends. The CDR3 has 15 residues. CDR3 nucleotide sequence: TGTGCCAGCAGTCGTACGGCGACAGCGGGTCAGCCCCAGCATTTT. This codes for CASSRTATAGQPQHF. Drawing the rest from reference TRBV7-2 and TRBJ1-5, the complete variable domain is GAGVSQSPSNKVTEKGKDVELRCDPISGHTALYWYRQSLGQGLEFLIYFQGNSAPDKSGLPSDRFSAERTGGSVSTLTIQRTQQEDSAVYLCASSRTATAGQPQHFGDGTRLSIL.

This clone was recorded once. The chain has TRBV15 and TRBJ2-7; 11 bases fit TRBD1. There are 14 residues in the CDR3. The germline CDR1 and CDR2 sequences are LNHNV and YYDKDF (reference sequence). V gave up 6 bases and J gave up 3 bases; unmatched junction bases: 4. The CDR3 DNA reads as TGTGCCACCAGATCGGGACAGGGGGTCTACGAGCAGTACTTC. This encodes CATRSGQGVYEQYF. The variable domain in full, with the rest retrieved from reference TRBV15 and TRBJ2-7, is DAMVIQNPRYQVTQFGKPVTLSCSQTLNHNVMYWYQQKSSQAPKLLFHYYDKDFNNEADTPDNFQSRRPNTSFCFLDIRSPGLGDTAMYLCATRSGQGVYEQYFGPGTRLTVT.

The V call is TRBV9, the J call TRBJ2-1, with TRBD2 matching 7 bases. Germline CDR1 is SGDLS and CDR2 is YYNGEE. The V segment lost 5 bases and the J segment 7 bases; nucleotides outside the gene matches: 6. The CDR3 has 13 residues. The CDR3 protein is CASSPGRWNEQFF. Here the CDR3 DNA reads TGTGCCAGCAGTCCCGGGAGGTGGAATGAGCAGTTCTTC.

This clone was seen more than once but under ten times. The rearrangement joins TRBV7-2 to TRBJ1-1; D is ambiguous. Trimming shortened V by 3 bases and J by 6 bases, and 5 bases separated the two germline ends. Germline CDR1 is SGHTA and CDR2 is FQGNSA. This CDR3 is 11 amino acids long. CDR3 DNA: TGTGCCAGCAGCTTTATCGCTGAAGCTTTCTTT. It is translated as CASSFIAEAFF.

This clone was counted a single time. The chain couples TRBV5-6 to TRBJ1-5; 10 positions agree with TRBD1. Looked up from germline, CDR1 is SGHDT and CDR2 is YYEEEE. The V and J ends lost 2 bases and 6 bases, in that order; junction bases with no gene match: 2. The CDR3 runs 14 residues. This CDR3 reads CASSFGTGVQPQHF. The DNA for the CDR3 is TGTGCCAGCAGCTTCGGGACAGGGGTTCAGCCCCAGCATTTT.